This T cell receptor beta chain was recovered during a study of blood T cell repertoires in COVID-19. V lost 3 bases, J lost 0 bases, and 15 bases lay in between. From germline, CDR1 is LGHNA and CDR2 YNFKEQ. The CDR3 length is 16 residues. Profiling relied on immunoSEQ multiplex PCR, and the TCRdb table lists in-frame clones only, not all of them. Here the sample spans roughly 400,000 clones, about 88% being singletons. The specimen sequenced was PBMCs or T cells enriched from blood (not recorded which). The sequence came from a woman under 30 who had been exposed to COVID-19. The chain has TRBV4-2 and TRBJ2-7; perhaps TRBD2 as D (5 bases). The CDR3 DNA reads as TGTGCCAGCAGCCATGAAACGCTTGGGAGCTCCTACGAGCAGTACTTC. Its translation: CASSHETLGSSYEQYF.